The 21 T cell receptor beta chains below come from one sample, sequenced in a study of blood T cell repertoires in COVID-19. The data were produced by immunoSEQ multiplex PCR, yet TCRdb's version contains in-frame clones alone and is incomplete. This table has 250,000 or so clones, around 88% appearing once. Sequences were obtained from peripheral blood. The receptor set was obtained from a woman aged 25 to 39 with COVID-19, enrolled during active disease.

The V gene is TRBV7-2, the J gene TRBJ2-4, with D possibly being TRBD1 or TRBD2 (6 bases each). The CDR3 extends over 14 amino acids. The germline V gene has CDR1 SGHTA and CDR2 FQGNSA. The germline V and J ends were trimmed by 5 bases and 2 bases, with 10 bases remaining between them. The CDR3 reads CASSVGGPKNIQYF. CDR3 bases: TGTGCCAGCAGCGTAGGGGGGCCCAAAAACATTCAGTACTTC.

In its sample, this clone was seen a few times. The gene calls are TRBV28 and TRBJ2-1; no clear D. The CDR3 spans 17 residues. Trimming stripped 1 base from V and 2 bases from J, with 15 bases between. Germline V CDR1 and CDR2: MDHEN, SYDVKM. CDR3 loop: CASSLLSYGSAYNEQFF. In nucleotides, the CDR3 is TGTGCCAGCAGTTTATTAAGTTACGGGTCGGCCTACAATGAGCAGTTCTTC. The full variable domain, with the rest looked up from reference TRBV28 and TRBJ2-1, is DVKVTQSSRYLVKRTGEKVFLECVQDMDHENMFWYRQDPGLGLRLIYFSYDVKMKEKGDIPEGYSVSREKKERFSLILESASTNQTSMYLCASSLLSYGSAYNEQFFGPGTRLTVL.

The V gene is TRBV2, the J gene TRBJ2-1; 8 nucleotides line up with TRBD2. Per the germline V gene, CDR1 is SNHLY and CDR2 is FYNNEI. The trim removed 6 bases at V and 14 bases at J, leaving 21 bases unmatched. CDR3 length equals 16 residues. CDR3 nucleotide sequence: TGTGCCAGCAGAACTAGTAGACTAGCGAAGGGACGAGGGGAGTTCTTC. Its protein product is CASRTSRLAKGRGEFF.

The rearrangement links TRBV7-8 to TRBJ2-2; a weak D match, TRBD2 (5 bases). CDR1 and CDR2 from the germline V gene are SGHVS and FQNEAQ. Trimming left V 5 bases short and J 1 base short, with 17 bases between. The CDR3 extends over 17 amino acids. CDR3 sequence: CASSPLSGLGNTGELFF. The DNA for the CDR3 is TGTGCCAGCAGCCCCCTCTCGGGGTTAGGGAACACCGGGGAGCTGTTTTTT.

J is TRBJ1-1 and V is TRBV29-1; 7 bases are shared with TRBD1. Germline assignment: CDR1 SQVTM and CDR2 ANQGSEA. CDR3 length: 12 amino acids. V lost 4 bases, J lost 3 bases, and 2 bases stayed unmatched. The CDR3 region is CSVAGQYTEAFF. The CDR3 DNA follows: TGCAGCGTTGCGGGACAGTACACTGAAGCTTTCTTT.

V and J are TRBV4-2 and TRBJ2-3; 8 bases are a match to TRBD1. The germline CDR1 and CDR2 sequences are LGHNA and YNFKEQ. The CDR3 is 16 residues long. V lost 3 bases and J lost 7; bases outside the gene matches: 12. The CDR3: CASSQNTGGHDHTQYF. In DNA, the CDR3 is TGTGCCAGCAGCCAGAACACAGGGGGGCACGATCATACGCAGTATTTT.

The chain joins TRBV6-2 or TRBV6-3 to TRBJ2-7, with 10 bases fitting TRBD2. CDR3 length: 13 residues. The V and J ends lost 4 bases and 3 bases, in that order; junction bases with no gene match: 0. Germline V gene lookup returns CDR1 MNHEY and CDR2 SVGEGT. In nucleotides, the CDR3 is TGTGCCAGCAGTTTAGCGGGAGGCTACGAGCAGTACGTC. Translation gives CASSLAGGYEQYV.

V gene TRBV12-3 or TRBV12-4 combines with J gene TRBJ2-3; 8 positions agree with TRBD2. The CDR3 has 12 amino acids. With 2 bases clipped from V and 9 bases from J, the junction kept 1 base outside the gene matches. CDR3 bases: TGTGCCAGCAGTTTATCGGGGGGGACGCAGTATTTT. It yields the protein CASSLSGGTQYF.

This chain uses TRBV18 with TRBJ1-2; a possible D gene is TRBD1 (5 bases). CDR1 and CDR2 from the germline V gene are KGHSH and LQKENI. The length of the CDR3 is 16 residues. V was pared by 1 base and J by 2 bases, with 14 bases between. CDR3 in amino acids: CASSPQGLGVNYGYTF. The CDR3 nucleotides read TGTGCCAGCTCACCACAAGGGTTAGGGGTCAACTATGGCTACACCTTC.

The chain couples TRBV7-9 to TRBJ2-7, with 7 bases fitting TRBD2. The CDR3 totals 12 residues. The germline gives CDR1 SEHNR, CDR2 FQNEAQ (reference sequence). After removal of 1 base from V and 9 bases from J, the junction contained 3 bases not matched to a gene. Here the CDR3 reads CASSLGGGGQYV. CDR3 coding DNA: TGTGCCAGCAGCTTAGGCGGGGGAGGGCAGTACGTC.

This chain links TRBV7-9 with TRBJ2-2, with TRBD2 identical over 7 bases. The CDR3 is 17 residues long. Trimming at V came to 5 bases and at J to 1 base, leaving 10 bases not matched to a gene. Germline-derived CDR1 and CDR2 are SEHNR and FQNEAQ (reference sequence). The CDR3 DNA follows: TGTGCCAGCAGCCCCATCCCCGGGGGGATGAACACCGGGGAGCTGTTTTTT. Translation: CASSPIPGGMNTGELFF. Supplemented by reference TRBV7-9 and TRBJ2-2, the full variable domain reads DTGVSQNPRHKITKRGQNVTFRCDPISEHNRLYWYRQTLGQGPEFLTYFQNEAQLEKSRLLSDRFSAERPKGSFSTLEIQRTEQGDSAMYLCASSPIPGGMNTGELFFGEGSRLTVL.

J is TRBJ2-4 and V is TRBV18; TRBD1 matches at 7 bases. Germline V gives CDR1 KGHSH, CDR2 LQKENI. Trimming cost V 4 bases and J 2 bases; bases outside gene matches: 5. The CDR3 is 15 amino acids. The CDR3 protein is CASSQGAPPKNIQYF. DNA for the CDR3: TGTGCCAGCTCACAGGGGGCGCCTCCCAAAAACATTCAGTACTTC.

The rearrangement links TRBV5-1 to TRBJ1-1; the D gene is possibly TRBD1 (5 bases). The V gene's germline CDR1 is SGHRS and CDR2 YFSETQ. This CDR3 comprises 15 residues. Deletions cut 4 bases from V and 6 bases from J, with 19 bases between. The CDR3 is CASSPRDARGPEAFF. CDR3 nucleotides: TGCGCCAGCAGCCCAAGGGACGCGCGGGGCCCTGAAGCTTTCTTT.

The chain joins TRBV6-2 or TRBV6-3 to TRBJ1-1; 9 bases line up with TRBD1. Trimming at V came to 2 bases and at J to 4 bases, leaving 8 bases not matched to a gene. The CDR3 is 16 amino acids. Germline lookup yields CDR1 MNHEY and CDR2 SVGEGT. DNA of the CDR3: TGTGCCAGCAGTTACCGAAGCGGGACAGGGCGCACTGAAGCTTTCTTT. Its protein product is CASSYRSGTGRTEAFF.

The CDR3 spells CASSVLSGNYGYTF. The DNA for the CDR3 is TGTGCCAGCAGCGTACTTTCCGGGAACTATGGCTACACCTTC. The chain couples TRBV9 to TRBJ1-2; the D is unclear. This CDR3 has 14 amino acids. Trimming took off 1 base at V and 2 bases at J, with 9 bases between the two ends. Germline assignment: CDR1 SGDLS and CDR2 YYNGEE. Drawing the rest from reference TRBV9 and TRBJ1-2, the complete variable domain is DSGVTQTPKHLITATGQRVTLRCSPRSGDLSVYWYQQSLDQGLQFLIQYYNGEERAKGNILERFSAQQFPDLHSELNLSSLELGDSALYFCASSVLSGNYGYTFGSGTRLTVV.

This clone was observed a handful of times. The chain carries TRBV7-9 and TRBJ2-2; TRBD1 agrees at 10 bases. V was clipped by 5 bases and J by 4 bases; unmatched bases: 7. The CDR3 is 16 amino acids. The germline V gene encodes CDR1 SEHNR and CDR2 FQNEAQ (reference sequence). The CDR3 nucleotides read TGTGCCAGCAGCCCTCCGGGACAGGGGACCACCGGGGAGCTGTTTTTT. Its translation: CASSPPGQGTTGELFF.

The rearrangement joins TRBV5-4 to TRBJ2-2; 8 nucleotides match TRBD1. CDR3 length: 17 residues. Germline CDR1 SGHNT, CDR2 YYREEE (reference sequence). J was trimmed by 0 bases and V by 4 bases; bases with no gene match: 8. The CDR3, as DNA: TGTGCCAGCAGCCCAGGACAGGGTTGGACGAACACCGGGGAGCTGTTTTTT. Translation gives CASSPGQGWTNTGELFF. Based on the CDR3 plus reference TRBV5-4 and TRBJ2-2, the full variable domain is ETGVTQSPTHLIKTRGQQVTLRCSSQSGHNTVSWYQQALGQGPQFIFQYYREEENGRGNFPPRFSGLQFPNYSSELNVNALELDDSALYLCASSPGQGWTNTGELFFGEGSRLTVL.

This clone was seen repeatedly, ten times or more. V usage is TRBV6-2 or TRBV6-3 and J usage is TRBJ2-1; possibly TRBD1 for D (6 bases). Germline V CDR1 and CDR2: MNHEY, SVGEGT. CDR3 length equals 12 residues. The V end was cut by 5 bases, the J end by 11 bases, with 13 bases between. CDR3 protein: CASSLDRAQQFF. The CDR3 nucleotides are TGTGCCAGCAGTCTGGACAGAGCTCAGCAGTTCTTC.

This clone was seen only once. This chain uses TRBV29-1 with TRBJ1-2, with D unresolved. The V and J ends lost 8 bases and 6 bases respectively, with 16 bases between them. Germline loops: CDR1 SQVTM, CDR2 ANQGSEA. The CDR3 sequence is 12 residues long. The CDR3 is CSTGPSGDGYTF. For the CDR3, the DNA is TGCAGCACTGGCCCCAGCGGGGATGGCTACACCTTC.

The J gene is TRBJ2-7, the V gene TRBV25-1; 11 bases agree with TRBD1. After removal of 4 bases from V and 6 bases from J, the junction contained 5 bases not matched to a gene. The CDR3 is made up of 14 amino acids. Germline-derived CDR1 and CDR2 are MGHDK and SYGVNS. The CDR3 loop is CASSGGQGASEQYV. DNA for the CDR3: TGTGCCAGCAGTGGCGGACAGGGGGCGTCCGAGCAGTACGTC.

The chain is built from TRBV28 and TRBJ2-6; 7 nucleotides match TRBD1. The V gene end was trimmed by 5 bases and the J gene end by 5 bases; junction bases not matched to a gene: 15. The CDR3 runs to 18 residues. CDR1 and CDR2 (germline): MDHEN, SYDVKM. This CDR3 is CASSPGQAPARRANVLTF. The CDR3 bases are TGTGCCAGCAGTCCAGGACAGGCCCCCGCCCGGCGGGCCAACGTCCTGACTTTC.